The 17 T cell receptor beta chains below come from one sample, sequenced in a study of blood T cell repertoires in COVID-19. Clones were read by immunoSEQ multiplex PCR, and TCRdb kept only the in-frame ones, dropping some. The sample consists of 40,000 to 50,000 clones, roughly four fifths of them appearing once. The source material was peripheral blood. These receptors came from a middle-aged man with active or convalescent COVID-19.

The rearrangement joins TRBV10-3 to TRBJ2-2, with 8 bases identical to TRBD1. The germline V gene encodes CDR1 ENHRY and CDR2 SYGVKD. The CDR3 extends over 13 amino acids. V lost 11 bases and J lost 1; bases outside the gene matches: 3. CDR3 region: CASTGVNTGELFF. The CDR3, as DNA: TGTGCCTCGACAGGGGTGAACACCGGGGAGCTGTTTTTT.

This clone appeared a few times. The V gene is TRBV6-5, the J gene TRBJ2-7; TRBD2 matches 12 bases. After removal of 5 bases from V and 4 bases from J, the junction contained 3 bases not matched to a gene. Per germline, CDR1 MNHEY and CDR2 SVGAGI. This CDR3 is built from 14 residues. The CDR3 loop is CASSPTSGSYEQYF. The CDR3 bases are TGTGCCAGCAGTCCGACTAGCGGGAGTTACGAGCAGTACTTC.

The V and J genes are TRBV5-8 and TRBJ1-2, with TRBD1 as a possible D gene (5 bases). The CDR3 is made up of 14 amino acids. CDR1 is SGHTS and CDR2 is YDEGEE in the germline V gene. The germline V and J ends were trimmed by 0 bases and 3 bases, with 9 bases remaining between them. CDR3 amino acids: CASSLVGQHYGYTF. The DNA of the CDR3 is TGTGCCAGCAGCTTGGTGGGGCAGCACTATGGCTACACCTTC.

The CDR3 DNA reads as TGTGCCAGCAGCTTGGGGACAGTGATAACCGGGGAGCTGTTTTTT. It is translated as CASSLGTVITGELFF. The V call is TRBV27, the J call TRBJ2-2; the match to TRBD1 covers 7 bases. The J segment lost 5 bases and the V segment lost 6 bases, leaving 9 bases of the junction unmatched. The germline gives CDR1 MNHEY, CDR2 SMNVEV (reference sequence). CDR3 length: 15 amino acids.

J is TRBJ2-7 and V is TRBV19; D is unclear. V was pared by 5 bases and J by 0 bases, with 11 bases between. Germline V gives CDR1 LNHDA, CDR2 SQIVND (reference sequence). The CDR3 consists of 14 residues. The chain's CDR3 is CASSDLRFSYEQYF. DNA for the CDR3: TGTGCCAGTAGTGATCTCCGGTTCTCCTACGAGCAGTACTTC.

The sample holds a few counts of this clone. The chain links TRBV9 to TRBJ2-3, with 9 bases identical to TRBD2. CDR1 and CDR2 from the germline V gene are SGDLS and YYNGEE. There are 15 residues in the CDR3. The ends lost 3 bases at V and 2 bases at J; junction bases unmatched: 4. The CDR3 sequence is CASSALAGDTDTQYF. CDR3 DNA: TGTGCCAGCAGCGCTTTAGCGGGGGACACAGATACGCAGTATTTT.

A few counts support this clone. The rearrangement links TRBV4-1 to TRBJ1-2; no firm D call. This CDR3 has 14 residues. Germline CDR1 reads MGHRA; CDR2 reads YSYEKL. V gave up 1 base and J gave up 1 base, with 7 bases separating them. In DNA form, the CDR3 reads TGCGCCAGCAGCCAAGTGGGAGGTAACTATGGCTACACCTTC. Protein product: CASSQVGGNYGYTF.

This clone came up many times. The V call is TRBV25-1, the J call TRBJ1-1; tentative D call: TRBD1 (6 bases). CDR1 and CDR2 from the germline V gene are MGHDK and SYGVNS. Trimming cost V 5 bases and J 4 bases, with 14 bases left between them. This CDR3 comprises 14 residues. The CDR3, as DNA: TGTGCCAGCAGTCTCCAGGGGACGGGCACTGAAGCTTTCTTT. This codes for CASSLQGTGTEAFF.

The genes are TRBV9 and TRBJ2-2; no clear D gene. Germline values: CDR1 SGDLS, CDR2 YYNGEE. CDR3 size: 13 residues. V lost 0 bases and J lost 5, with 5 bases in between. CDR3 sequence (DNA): TGTGCCAGCAGCGTAGCTCGGACCGGGGAGCTGTTTTTT. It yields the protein CASSVARTGELFF. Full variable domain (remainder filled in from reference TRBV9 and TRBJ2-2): DSGVTQTPKHLITATGQRVTLRCSPRSGDLSVYWYQQSLDQGLQFLIQYYNGEERAKGNILERFSAQQFPDLHSELNLSSLELGDSALYFCASSVARTGELFFGEGSRLTVL.

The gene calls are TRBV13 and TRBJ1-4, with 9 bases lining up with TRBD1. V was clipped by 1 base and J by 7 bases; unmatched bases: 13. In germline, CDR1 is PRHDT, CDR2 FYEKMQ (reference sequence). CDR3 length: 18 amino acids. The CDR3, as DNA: TGTGCCAGCAGCTTAGAGGGACAGGGCGGTCCCAGCTCTGAAAAACTGTTTTTT. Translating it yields CASSLEGQGGPSSEKLFF.

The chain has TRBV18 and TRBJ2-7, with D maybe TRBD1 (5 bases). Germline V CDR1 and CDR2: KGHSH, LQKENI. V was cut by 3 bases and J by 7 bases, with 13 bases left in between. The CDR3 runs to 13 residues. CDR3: CASSPDTRGEQYF. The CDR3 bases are TGTGCCAGCTCACCGGACACCCGTGGGGAGCAGTACTTC.

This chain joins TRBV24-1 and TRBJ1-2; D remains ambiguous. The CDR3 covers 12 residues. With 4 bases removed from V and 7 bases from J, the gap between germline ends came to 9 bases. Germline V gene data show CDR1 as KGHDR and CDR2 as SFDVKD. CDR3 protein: CATSDLGVGYTF. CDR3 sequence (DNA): TGTGCCACCAGTGACCTGGGCGTTGGCTACACCTTC.

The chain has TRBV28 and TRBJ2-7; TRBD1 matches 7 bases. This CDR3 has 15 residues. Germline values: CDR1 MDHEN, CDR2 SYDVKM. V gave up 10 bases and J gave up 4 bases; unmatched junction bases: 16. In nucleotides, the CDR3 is TGTGCCACCCGACGGTCCGGGACAGCACCTTACGAGCAGTACTTC. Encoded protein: CATRRSGTAPYEQYF.

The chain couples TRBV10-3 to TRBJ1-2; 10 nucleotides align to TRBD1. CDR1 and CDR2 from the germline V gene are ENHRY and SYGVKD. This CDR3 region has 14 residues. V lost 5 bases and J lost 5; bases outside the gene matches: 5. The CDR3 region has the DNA TGTGCCATCAGTTCCGGGACAGGGGCATATGGCTACACCTTC. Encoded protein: CAISSGTGAYGYTF.

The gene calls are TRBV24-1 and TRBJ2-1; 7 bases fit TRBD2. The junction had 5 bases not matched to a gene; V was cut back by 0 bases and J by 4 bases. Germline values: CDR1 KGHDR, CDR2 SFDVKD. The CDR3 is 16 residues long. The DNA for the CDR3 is TGTGCCACCAGTGATTTGGGCGGGAGTAAGTACAATGAGCAGTTCTTC. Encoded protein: CATSDLGGSKYNEQFF.

CDR3 in DNA: TGCGCCAGCACTAGGACAGGGGGAGCTGGGGCCAACGTCCTGACTTTC. Its translation: CASTRTGGAGANVLTF. The chain carries TRBV5-1 and TRBJ2-6; 10 nucleotides agree with TRBD1. V gave up 6 bases and J gave up 2 bases; unmatched junction bases: 5. Per germline, CDR1 SGHRS and CDR2 YFSETQ. The CDR3 has 16 amino acids.

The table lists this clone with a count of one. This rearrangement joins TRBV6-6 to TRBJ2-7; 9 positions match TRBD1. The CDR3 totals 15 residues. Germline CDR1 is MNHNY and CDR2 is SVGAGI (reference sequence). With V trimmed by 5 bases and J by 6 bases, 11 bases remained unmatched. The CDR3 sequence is CASSPPGTGWSEQYF. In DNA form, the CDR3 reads TGTGCCAGCAGTCCGCCCGGGACAGGGTGGAGCGAGCAGTACTTC.